This TCR beta chain was captured in a study of blood T cell repertoires in COVID-19. Study-wide background: The United States, Italy and Spain supplied acute and convalescent COVID-19 samples. In each case, the material was cDNA or gDNA derived from T cells, B-cell-depleted T cells, or PBMCs.

V shed 4 bases and J 3 bases; nucleotides not matched to a gene: 3. Germline CDR1 SGHNT, CDR2 YYREEE (reference sequence). The length of the CDR3 is 15 residues. Participants had their cohort set by participant-reported clinical history. Clones were read by immunoSEQ multiplex PCR, and TCRdb kept only the in-frame ones, dropping some. The sample carries fewer than 250,000 clones, 85% to 90% recorded once. Sequencing was done on a sample of PBMCs or T cells enriched from blood (not recorded which). The V and J genes are TRBV5-4 and TRBJ2-3; 12 nucleotides agree with TRBD1. This TCR came from a woman aged 50 to 60 with acute COVID-19. The CDR3 sequence: CASSGGQGATDTQYF. As DNA, the CDR3 is TGTGCCAGCAGCGGGGGACAGGGGGCAACAGATACGCAGTATTTT.